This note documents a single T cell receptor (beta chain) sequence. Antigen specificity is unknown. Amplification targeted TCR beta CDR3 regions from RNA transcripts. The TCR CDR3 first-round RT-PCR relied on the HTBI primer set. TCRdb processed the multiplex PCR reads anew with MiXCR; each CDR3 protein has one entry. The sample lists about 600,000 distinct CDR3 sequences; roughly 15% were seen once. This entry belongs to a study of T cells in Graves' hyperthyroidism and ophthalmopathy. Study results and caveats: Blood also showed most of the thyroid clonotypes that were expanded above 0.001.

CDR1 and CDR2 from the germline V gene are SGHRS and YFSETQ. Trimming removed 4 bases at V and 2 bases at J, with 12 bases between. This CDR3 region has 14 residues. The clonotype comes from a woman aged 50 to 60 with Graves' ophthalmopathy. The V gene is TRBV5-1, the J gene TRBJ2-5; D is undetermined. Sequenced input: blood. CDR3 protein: CASSLKRMQETQYF. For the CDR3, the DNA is TGCGCCAGCAGCCTAAAACGGATGCAAGAGACCCAGTACTTC.